The TCR beta chain described here comes from a study of regulatory T cells in long-lasting Graves disease. Building the TCR beta libraries relied on iRepertoire HTBI primers, and CDR3 regions underwent Arm-PCR. TCRdb reprocessed the multiplex PCR reads with MiXCR, giving one entry per CDR3 protein. The sample holds 350,000 to 450,000 distinct CDR3 sequences; approximately 12% are singletons and the top ten take approximately 17%. Study conclusions and caveats: Less diverse TCR repertoires were seen in persistent Graves' patients than in newly diagnosed ones.

Noted time point: newly diagnosed GD, antithyroid drugs for less than 3 months. From RNA extracted from PBMCs, the TCR library was made. CDR1 is GTSNPN and CDR2 is SVGIG in the germline V gene (reference sequence). This CDR3 region has 10 residues. A word on this clonotype: Its cognate antigen is unknown. One base away lies a much larger clone, so this may be a sequencing read error.

Separately, the same data were catalogued under a study of T cells in Graves' hyperthyroidism and ophthalmopathy.

The sequence was collected from a woman in her late teens or twenties with Graves disease. The sequencing used peripheral blood mononuclear cells (PBMCs), collected at new diagnosis, from a patient treated with antithyroid drugs. The chain is built from TRBV30 and TRBJ2-5; no definite D call. The CDR3 nucleotides read TGTGCCTGGGGCCGTGAGACCCAGCACTTC. It codes for CAWGRETQHF.